This TCR beta chain stems from a study of blood T cell repertoires in COVID-19. With V trimmed by 5 bases and J by 0 bases, 3 bases remained unmatched. Germline-derived CDR1 and CDR2 are SGHAT and FQNNGV. The CDR3 spans 17 residues. Sequenced by immunoSEQ multiplex PCR; TCRdb stores in-frame clones only, minus some. The sample holds about 200,000 clones, 75% to 90% seen once. The chain carries TRBV11-2 and TRBJ2-1, with 14 nucleotides matching TRBD2. This clonotype was obtained from a woman in her 70s with COVID-19, enrolled during active disease. The sequenced material came from peripheral blood. The CDR3 DNA is TGTGCCAGCAGCATGACTAGCGGGAGGGTCTCCTACAATGAGCAGTTCTTC. Encoded protein: CASSMTSGRVSYNEQFF. Drawing the rest from reference TRBV11-2 and TRBJ2-1, the complete variable domain is EAGVAQSPRYKIIEKRQSVAFWCNPISGHATLYWYQQILGQGPKLLIQFQNNGVVDDSQLPKDRFSAERLKGVDSTLKIQPAKLEDSAVYLCASSMTSGRVSYNEQFFGPGTRLTVL.